This is a list of T cell receptor beta chains from one sample in a study of blood T cells in healthy people across ages. TCRdb processed the 5' RACE reads anew with MiXCR; each CDR3 protein has one entry. The table records 1.5 million or so distinct CDR3 sequences, approximately 39% of them present only once. The source material was blood. Source of these receptors: a woman younger than 30 in good health. Each CDR3 is given with its conserved first and last residue. The order of the fields is clone size, CDR3 length, V gene, J gene, D gene, CDR3 DNA, CDR3 protein. D genes are given only for firm matches. Clone size, where shown, is once, few, many, or a class for clones that have expanded.

-,15,TRBV20-1,TRBJ1-5,-,TGCAGTGCTACCCCGGCGGGGAATGCCAATCAGCCCCAGCATTTT,CSATPAGNANQPQHF
-,14,TRBV2,TRBJ2-3,-,TGTGCCAGCGCGGGACTGGCTAGCACAGATACGCAGTATTTT,CASAGLASTDTQYF
once,13,TRBV20-1,TRBJ1-4,TRBD1,TGCAGTGCACTTGGGACAGGGGACGGAAAACTGTTTTTT,CSALGTGDGKLFF
few,16,TRBV5-1,TRBJ2-1,-,TGCGCCAGCAGCCAGAACAGGGACACAACCTACAATGAGCAGTTCTTC,CASSQNRDTTYNEQFF
-,14,TRBV28,TRBJ1-5,-,TGTGCCAGCACCCTACCGGGCCGATATCAGCCCCAGCATTTT,CASTLPGRYQPQHF
few,14,TRBV12-3/TRBV12-4,TRBJ1-1,-,TGTGCCAGCAGTCCTCGAGGGAGGACTTCGGGAGCTTTCTTT,CASSPRGRTSGAFF
few,15,TRBV27,TRBJ1-1,-,TGTGCCAGCAGTCCATCCGGTGGGGGGAACACTGAAGCTTTCTTT,CASSPSGGGNTEAFF
-,15,TRBV12-3/TRBV12-4,TRBJ2-1,-,TGTGCCAGCAGTCCAGGGTCGGAGATTTACAATGAGCAGTTCTTC,CASSPGSEIYNEQFF
few,13,TRBV7-2,TRBJ1-5,-,TGTGCCAGCAGTTTGCTGCATGACCAGCCCCAGCATTTT,CASSLLHDQPQHF
-,16,TRBV7-2,TRBJ2-3,TRBD2,TGTGCCAGCAGCTTAGGGGGGACTAGAACGTCAGATACGCCGTATTTT,CASSLGGTRTSDTPYF
few,15,TRBV14,TRBJ2-5,-,TGTGCTAGCAGCCAAGGGCTAGGGACTCAAGAGACCCAGTACTTC,CASSQGLGTQETQYF
-,13,TRBV10-3,TRBJ1-2,-,TGTGCCATCAGTGCGGACATTGTTTATGGCTACACCTTC,CAISADIVYGYTF
-,15,TRBV5-1,TRBJ2-7,TRBD2,TGCGCCAGCCGATACAGCGGGAGTCCTTACAATGAGCAGTACTTC,CASRYSGSPYNEQYF
few,15,TRBV11-1,TRBJ2-5,-,TGTGCCAGCAGTCCCAGCGGAGTTACACAAGAGACCCAGTACTTC,CASSPSGVTQETQYF
-,13,TRBV20-1,TRBJ1-1,-,TGCAGTGCTAGAGCCCTGGACCACACTGAAGCTTTCTTT,CSARALDHTEAFF
-,14,TRBV9,TRBJ1-2,-,TGTGCCAGCAGCGTAGGTTTTAGGGACTATGGCTACACCTTC,CASSVGFRDYGYTF
-,16,TRBV4-3,TRBJ1-6,-,TGCGCCAGCAGCCAAGATACGGGGGCATCGGGATCACCCCCCCACTTT,CASSQDTGASGSPPHF
-,13,TRBV5-5,TRBJ1-2,-,TGTACCAGCAGCTTGGGGATTAAAGGGGGCTACACCTTC,CTSSLGIKGGYTF
few,15,TRBV7-2,TRBJ1-6,TRBD1,TGTGCCAGCAGCGCCACCGGGACAGTGTTAGCACCCCTCCACTTT,CASSATGTVLAPLHF
-,13,TRBV20-1,TRBJ2-7,TRBD1,TGCAGTGCTCTCGGACAGGTAGCCTACGAGCAGTACTTC,CSALGQVAYEQYF
few,16,TRBV12-3/TRBV12-4,TRBJ2-7,TRBD2,TGTGCCAGCAGCTTCGGGGGGAGGCTGTTTGGTGTCGAGCAGTACTTC,CASSFGGRLFGVEQYF
-,15,TRBV7-2,TRBJ2-7,-,TGTGCCAGCAGCTTAAACGCAGGGTTGGCCTACGAGCAGTACTTC,CASSLNAGLAYEQYF
once,14,TRBV10-3,TRBJ1-1,-,TGTGCCATCTCCAGAGACAGTTTGAACACTGAAGCTTTCTTT,CAISRDSLNTEAFF
-,17,TRBV15,TRBJ2-5,TRBD2,TGTGCCACCAGCGGACGATATAGCGGGAGGTACCAAGAGACCCAGTACTTC,CATSGRYSGRYQETQYF
-,16,TRBV12-3/TRBV12-4,TRBJ2-5,TRBD2,TGTGCCAGCAGCCTAGCGGGGGGCGGCCCCGGAAAGACCCAGTACTTC,CASSLAGGGPGKTQYF
few,15,TRBV7-9,TRBJ2-7,-,TGTGCCAGCAGCGGCTGGCGGGAACCCTCCTACGAGCAGTACTTC,CASSGWREPSYEQYF
-,15,TRBV20-1,TRBJ2-7,-,TGCAGTGCTATAGGTTACGCCCGAACCTACAATGAGCAGTACTTC,CSAIGYARTYNEQYF